This T cell receptor (beta chain) was retrieved from a study of cytotoxic CD8 clonotypes in ibrutinib-treated CLL. Study-wide findings and caveats: Measured clonality at baseline was greater than in age-matched healthy donors and tracked with circulating CD8+ T-cell counts. A rise in clonality was seen at ibrutinib response, and a fall back toward baseline was seen at progression.

Sequencing was designed to attain a depth spanning 1 in 200,000 to 1 in 1 million T cells. Sequencing was performed with immunoSEQ multiplex PCR; in TCRdb, only in-frame clones are kept and a portion is missing. Among 110,000 to 150,000 clones listed, approximately 80% were seen once. This CDR3 is 10 amino acids long. Germline CDR1 MNHEY, CDR2 SVGAGI. V was shortened by 7 bases and J by 1 base, with 2 bases between the two germline ends. Details on this clone: Its antigen is still unknown.

The TCR originated in a human donor with chronic lymphocytic leukemia. The chain links TRBV6-5 to TRBJ2-7, with unresolved D. Sequencing was performed on PBMCs, taken after 24 months of ibrutinib treatment. DNA for the CDR3: TGTGCCAGCACATCCTACGAGCAGTACTTC. It encodes CASTSYEQYF.